Below are 24 T cell receptor beta chains sequenced from a single sample in a study of shared clonotypes between healthy human individuals. Sequencing used immunoSEQ multiplex PCR; TCRdb keeps in-frame clones, though not all of them. The table shows 1,400,000 or so clones, with just under 99% occurring only once. The sample comprised naive CD4+ T cells sorted from blood. Subset given: CD45RA+ positively selected. These receptors were obtained from a young man in good health.

The rearrangement links TRBV14 to TRBJ2-1, with D unresolved. Trimming cost V 0 bases and J 2 bases, with 14 bases left between them. The CDR3 length is 17 residues. The germline CDR1 and CDR2 sequences are SGHDN and FVKESK. Written as DNA, the CDR3 is TGTGCCAGCAGCCAAGATATCGGCGTTTGGACCTACAATGAGCAGTTCTTC. Translated, it gives CASSQDIGVWTYNEQFF. Drawing the rest from reference TRBV14 and TRBJ2-1, the complete variable domain is EAGVTQFPSHSVIEKGQTVTLRCDPISGHDNLYWYRRVMGKEIKFLLHFVKESKQDESGMPNNRFLAERTGGTYSTLKVQPAELEDSGVYFCASSQDIGVWTYNEQFFGPGTRLTVL.

As regards this clone: The same CDR3 is also encoded by other DNA sequences in this sample. The chain couples TRBV6-1 to TRBJ2-7; 7 bases agree with TRBD1. Trimming cost V 4 bases and J 0 bases; bases outside gene matches: 3. This CDR3 spans 14 amino acids. Germline CDR1 is MNHNS and CDR2 is SASEGT. Here the CDR3 reads CASSADRSSYEQYF. In nucleotides, the CDR3 is TGTGCCAGCAGTGCGGACAGGAGCTCCTACGAGCAGTACTTC.

The rearrangement links TRBV15 to TRBJ2-5; possible D gene TRBD1, 5 bases. Per germline, CDR1 LNHNV and CDR2 YYDKDF (reference sequence). There are 15 residues in the CDR3. The germline V and J ends were trimmed by 1 base and 1 base, with 10 bases remaining between them. The CDR3 DNA is TGTGCCACCAGCAGAGTGACAGCGAGCCAAGAGACCCAGTACTTC. Amino acid sequence: CATSRVTASQETQYF.

The genes are TRBV5-1 and TRBJ2-3, with no clear D. The V gene's germline CDR1 is SGHRS and CDR2 YFSETQ. This CDR3 is 18 amino acids long. The ends were cut back, 3 bases at V and 2 bases at J, with 22 bases in the middle. CDR3 sequence reads: CASSSFGLLISTTDTQYF. CDR3 DNA: TGCGCCAGCAGCTCATTCGGTTTGTTGATTAGCACCACAGATACGCAGTATTTT.

The chain links TRBV28 to TRBJ2-7; 7 bases map to TRBD1. Germline V gives CDR1 MDHEN, CDR2 SYDVKM. The length of the CDR3 is 15 residues. Germline trimming cut 6 bases from V and 3 bases from J; bases unmatched to any gene: 11. The CDR3 DNA follows: TGTGCCAGCAGGATCCTACCGGGACAGAACTACGAGCAGTACTTC. It specifies CASRILPGQNYEQYF. The full variable domain, rest sourced from reference TRBV28 and TRBJ2-7, is DVKVTQSSRYLVKRTGEKVFLECVQDMDHENMFWYRQDPGLGLRLIYFSYDVKMKEKGDIPEGYSVSREKKERFSLILESASTNQTSMYLCASRILPGQNYEQYFGPGTRLTVT.

The genes are TRBV28 and TRBJ2-7; 7 bases line up with TRBD2. The CDR3 is 15 amino acids. V lost 5 bases and J lost 3; bases outside the gene matches: 10. Germline CDR1 and CDR2: MDHEN and SYDVKM. The CDR3 DNA reads TGTGCCAGCAGTCAACCGTGGGGAGGGCGCTACGAGCAGTACTTC. It encodes CASSQPWGGRYEQYF.

The chain employs TRBV11-2 and TRBJ1-5; 8 bases align to TRBD1. This CDR3 has 14 amino acids. Germline CDR1 reads SGHAT; CDR2 reads FQNNGV. The junction had 4 bases not matched to a gene; V was cut back by 0 bases and J by 9 bases. CDR3 protein: CASSLDPRGLPQHF. The CDR3 nucleotides read TGTGCCAGCAGCTTAGATCCCAGGGGGCTGCCCCAGCATTTT.

The CDR3 DNA reads TGCGCCAGCAGTGTCCTCTCGACAGGGGGCTACGAGCAGTACTTC. This sequence encodes CASSVLSTGGYEQYF. The genes are TRBV10-2 and TRBJ2-7, with TRBD1 matching 9 bases. The V gene end was trimmed by 4 bases and the J gene end by 3 bases; junction bases not matched to a gene: 7. Germline assignment: CDR1 WSHSY and CDR2 SAAADI. CDR3 length: 15 amino acids.

This rearrangement joins TRBV5-1 to TRBJ2-1; 7 bases fit TRBD2. V was clipped by 0 bases and J by 0 bases; unmatched bases: 9. Germline CDR1 is SGHRS and CDR2 is YFSETQ. The CDR3 has 18 amino acids. The CDR3 loop reads CASSLAPLAASSYNEQFF. The CDR3 nucleotides are TGCGCCAGCAGCTTGGCTCCTCTAGCGGCGAGCTCCTACAATGAGCAGTTCTTC.

The chain uses TRBV5-6 and TRBJ1-1; tentative D call: TRBD1 (5 bases). CDR1 is SGHDT and CDR2 is YYEEEE in the germline V gene. The ends were cut back, 4 bases at V and 1 base at J, with 8 bases in the middle. The CDR3 covers 13 residues. CDR3 amino acids: CASSQGRNTEAFF. In nucleotides, the CDR3 is TGTGCCAGCAGCCAGGGTCGGAACACTGAAGCTTTCTTT.

J is TRBJ1-3 and V is TRBV5-1, with D unclear. From germline, CDR1 is SGHRS and CDR2 YFSETQ. The CDR3 is 14 amino acids. V lost 0 bases and J lost 2, with 6 bases in between. CDR3 amino acids: CASSLALPGNTIYF. CDR3 sequence (DNA): TGCGCCAGCAGCTTGGCTCTGCCTGGAAACACCATATATTTT.

In this sample, this clone turned up once. The chain uses TRBV4-1 and TRBJ2-1, with 8 nucleotides matching TRBD1. The CDR3 totals 16 residues. Germline-derived CDR1 and CDR2 are MGHRA and YSYEKL. The V segment lost 0 bases and the J segment 7 bases; nucleotides outside the gene matches: 8. CDR3 region: CASSQDQVRGRNEQFF. DNA for the CDR3: TGCGCCAGCAGCCAAGATCAGGTCAGGGGGCGGAATGAGCAGTTCTTC.

The chain recombines TRBV5-1 with TRBJ1-2; TRBD1 is a possible D gene (5 bases). V lost 3 bases, J lost 0 bases, and 9 bases lay in between. Germline-derived CDR1 and CDR2 are SGHRS and YFSETQ. The CDR3 is made up of 14 amino acids. The CDR3: CASSSEGTNYGYTF. In DNA form, the CDR3 reads TGCGCCAGCAGCTCGGAGGGGACTAACTATGGCTACACCTTC.

This chain uses TRBV2 with TRBJ2-3, with D tentatively TRBD1 or TRBD2 (6 bases each). Germline V lookup: CDR1 SNHLY, CDR2 FYNNEI. Trimming removed 6 bases at V and 3 bases at J, with 16 bases between. The CDR3 has 15 amino acids. The CDR3 region is CASSGTPGGTDTQYF. The CDR3 DNA reads TGTGCCAGCAGCGGGACACCTGGGGGGACAGATACGCAGTATTTT.

This clone occurred once. This sequence joins TRBV10-3 and TRBJ2-1; tentatively, D is TRBD1 or TRBD2 (5 bases each). V lost 8 bases to trimming and J lost 5 bases, with 22 bases between them. CDR1 ENHRY and CDR2 SYGVKD come from the germline V gene. CDR3 length equals 16 residues. CDR3 residues: CAIGARGASRDNEQFF. CDR3 DNA: TGTGCCATCGGGGCCCGAGGAGCATCGAGGGACAATGAGCAGTTCTTC.

The chain employs TRBV28 and TRBJ1-2; 10 bases fit TRBD1. CDR1 and CDR2 from the germline V gene are MDHEN and SYDVKM. Unmatched junction bases numbered 13, after V lost 5 bases and J lost 4 bases. The CDR3 extends over 17 amino acids. The DNA for the CDR3 is TGTGCCAGCAGTCCCCGACAGGGGGCCATTTCCTCCTATGGCTACACCTTC. This translates into CASSPRQGAISSYGYTF.

This clone has just one count. V is TRBV5-5 and J is TRBJ1-2, with 8 positions matching TRBD1. Trimming removed 0 bases from V and 4 bases from J; junction bases left unmatched: 5. This CDR3 comprises 15 residues. CDR1 and CDR2 from the germline V gene are SGHKS and YYEKEE (reference sequence). CDR3 loop: CASSLGGQGSYGYTF. The CDR3 DNA follows: TGTGCCAGCAGCTTGGGCGGACAGGGCAGCTATGGCTACACCTTC.

Comments on this clone: Other DNA sequences in this specimen translate into the identical CDR3. V is TRBV9 and J is TRBJ1-3; D unresolved. The CDR3 spans 14 residues. The germline gives CDR1 SGDLS, CDR2 YYNGEE. V was trimmed by 0 bases and J by 2 bases, leaving 6 bases between them. The DNA for the CDR3 is TGTGCCAGCAGCGTAGGCCAAGCTGGAAACACCATATATTTT. Protein: CASSVGQAGNTIYF.

The chain links TRBV5-1 to TRBJ2-1; 8 nucleotides line up with TRBD2. Trimming took 4 bases from V and 6 from J; bases not matched to a gene: 6. Germline lookup yields CDR1 SGHRS and CDR2 YFSETQ. The CDR3 loop spans 14 amino acids. CDR3 region: CASSVGLEVNEQFF. Written as DNA, the CDR3 is TGCGCCAGCAGCGTGGGACTAGAAGTCAATGAGCAGTTCTTC.

The chain combines TRBV18 with TRBJ2-6; D could derive from TRBD1 or TRBD2 (5 bases each). The CDR3 spans 15 residues. V lost 1 base to trimming and J lost 2 bases, with 6 bases between them. CDR1 KGHSH and CDR2 LQKENI come from the germline V gene. This CDR3 reads CASSPRGAGANVLTF. The CDR3 bases are TGTGCCAGCTCACCACGAGGGGCTGGGGCCAACGTCCTGACTTTC.

The V call is TRBV5-1, the J call TRBJ2-1; D uncertain. V lost 4 bases and J lost 5, with 10 bases in between. The CDR3 has 13 amino acids. CDR1 SGHRS and CDR2 YFSETQ come from the germline V gene. Written as DNA, the CDR3 is TGCGCCAGCAGCCTCACCCATAACAATGAGCAGTTCTTC. Protein product: CASSLTHNNEQFF.

The chain links TRBV7-3 to TRBJ2-7; maybe TRBD2 (6 bases). CDR3 length equals 12 residues. Trimming took 4 bases from V and 7 from J, leaving 11 bases between them. Germline V gene data show CDR1 as SGHTA and CDR2 as FQGTGA. CDR3 sequence reads: CASSSDYSEQYF. In DNA form, the CDR3 reads TGTGCCAGCAGCTCGGACTATTCGGAGCAGTACTTC.

This clone was detected once. The rearrangement joins TRBV27 to TRBJ2-1; 9 bases fit TRBD1. CDR3 size: 15 residues. Germline V CDR1 and CDR2: MNHEY, SMNVEV (reference sequence). V shed 0 bases, J shed 6 bases, and the junction held 3 bases outside the gene matches. The CDR3 sequence: CASSLSGTGSNEQFF. The CDR3 DNA reads as TGTGCCAGCAGTTTATCTGGGACAGGGTCCAATGAGCAGTTCTTC.

Comment on this clone: Other DNA sequences within the sample encode an identical CDR3. J is TRBJ1-1 and V is TRBV15; no clear D gene. V dropped 5 bases and J dropped 7 bases, with 11 bases sitting between them. Germline CDR1 is LNHNV and CDR2 is YYDKDF (reference sequence). This CDR3 is 12 amino acids long. CDR3 sequence: CATSLQRGEAFF. The DNA of the CDR3 is TGTGCCACCAGCTTACAGCGTGGTGAAGCTTTCTTT.